Listed below are T cell receptor beta chains from one sample, sequenced in a study of T-cell memory formation after mild COVID-19. TCRdb analysed the 5' RACE reads with MiXCR anew, one entry per CDR3 protein. The sample records over 450,000 distinct CDR3 sequences, roughly 22% being singletons. Sequencing was carried out using PBMCs or a T cell subset sorted from them (not recorded which). The origin of the receptors is an adult woman who had mild COVID-19 (a few samples of this study predate the infection). Cell type and time point are not known. The CDR3 runs from the conserved cysteine through the conserved F or W. D genes are given only for firm matches. Size is omitted from some rows. Given values are once, few, many or a class for expanded clones.

j_gene: TRBJ2-1; v_gene: TRBV2; d_gene: -; abundance: few; CDR3nt: TGTGCCAGCACCAAGGGACATTGGAGCTCCTACAATGAGCAGTTCTTC; CDR3aa: CASTKGHWSSYNEQFF
j_gene: TRBJ2-4; v_gene: TRBV18; d_gene: TRBD1; abundance: -; CDR3nt: TGTGCCAGCTCACCACTAGACAGGGCAAACATTCAGTACTTC; CDR3aa: CASSPLDRANIQYF
j_gene: TRBJ1-2; v_gene: TRBV12-3/TRBV12-4; d_gene: -; abundance: few; CDR3nt: TGTGCCAGCAGTACGAGGGCTAACTATGGCTACACCTTC; CDR3aa: CASSTRANYGYTF
j_gene: TRBJ1-1; v_gene: TRBV12-5; d_gene: -; abundance: few; CDR3nt: TGTGCTAGTGGTCCAGAACCGGGACAGAACACTGAAGCTTTCTTT; CDR3aa: CASGPEPGQNTEAFF
j_gene: TRBJ2-7; v_gene: TRBV5-1; d_gene: -; abundance: many; CDR3nt: TGCGCCAGCAGCTTGGTTGGGACGGGGGACTACGAGCAGTACTTC; CDR3aa: CASSLVGTGDYEQYF
j_gene: TRBJ1-5; v_gene: TRBV19; d_gene: -; abundance: -; CDR3nt: TGTGCCAGTAGTGCCGGCCCACCCTACAATCAGCCCCAGCATTTT; CDR3aa: CASSAGPPYNQPQHF
j_gene: TRBJ2-5; v_gene: TRBV28; d_gene: -; abundance: -; CDR3nt: TGTGCCAGCAGTTTTGGCCATCAAGAGACCCAGTACTTC; CDR3aa: CASSFGHQETQYF
j_gene: TRBJ1-4; v_gene: TRBV2; d_gene: TRBD1; abundance: few; CDR3nt: TGTGCCAGCAGAGGACAGGGCACAACTAATGAAAAACTGTTTTTT; CDR3aa: CASRGQGTTNEKLFF
j_gene: TRBJ2-5; v_gene: TRBV25-1; d_gene: -; abundance: few; CDR3nt: TGTGCCAGCCAGGTCCGAGAGACCCAGTACTTC; CDR3aa: CASQVRETQYF
j_gene: TRBJ2-7; v_gene: TRBV5-1; d_gene: TRBD1; abundance: -; CDR3nt: TGCGCCAGCAGCCAGGGACAGACTACTAGCTCCTACGAGCAGTACTTC; CDR3aa: CASSQGQTTSSYEQYF
j_gene: TRBJ2-1; v_gene: TRBV7-2; d_gene: -; abundance: -; CDR3nt: TGTGCCAGCAGACCCGCACCGGGACAAGAGAACAATGAGCAGTTCTTC; CDR3aa: CASRPAPGQENNEQFF